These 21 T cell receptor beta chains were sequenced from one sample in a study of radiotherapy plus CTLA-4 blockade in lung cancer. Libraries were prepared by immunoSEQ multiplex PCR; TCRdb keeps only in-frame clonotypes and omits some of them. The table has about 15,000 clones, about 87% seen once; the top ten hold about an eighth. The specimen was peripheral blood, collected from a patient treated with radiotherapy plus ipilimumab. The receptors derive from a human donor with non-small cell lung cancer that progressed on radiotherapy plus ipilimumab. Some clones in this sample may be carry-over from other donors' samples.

CDR3 sequence: CASSPRTETIYGYTF. The CDR3, as DNA: TGTGCCAGCAGCCCCCGGACAGAAACCATCTATGGCTACACCTTC. This chain connects TRBV9 to TRBJ1-2; maybe TRBD1 (6 bases). The CDR3 sequence is 15 residues long. The germline V gene has CDR1 SGDLS and CDR2 YYNGEE. Between the trimmed V and J ends, which lost 4 bases and 4 bases, there was a span of 17 bases. The complete variable domain, with remaining parts taken from reference TRBV9 and TRBJ1-2, reads DSGVTQTPKHLITATGQRVTLRCSPRSGDLSVYWYQQSLDQGLQFLIQYYNGEERAKGNILERFSAQQFPDLHSELNLSSLELGDSALYFCASSPRTETIYGYTFGSGTRLTVV.

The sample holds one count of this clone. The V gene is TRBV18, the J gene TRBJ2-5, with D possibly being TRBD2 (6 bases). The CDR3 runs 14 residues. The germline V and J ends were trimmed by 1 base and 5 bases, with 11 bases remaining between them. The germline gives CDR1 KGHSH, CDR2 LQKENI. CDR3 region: CASSPRMGRETQYF. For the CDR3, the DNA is TGTGCCAGCTCACCACGGATGGGGAGGGAGACCCAGTACTTC.

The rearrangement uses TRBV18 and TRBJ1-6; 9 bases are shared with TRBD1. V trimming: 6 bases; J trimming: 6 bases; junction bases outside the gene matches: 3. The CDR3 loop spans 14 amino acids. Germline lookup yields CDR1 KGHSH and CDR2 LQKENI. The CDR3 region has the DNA TGTGCCAGCTCCCGGGACAGGGTTAATTCACCCCTCCACTTT. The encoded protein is CASSRDRVNSPLHF.

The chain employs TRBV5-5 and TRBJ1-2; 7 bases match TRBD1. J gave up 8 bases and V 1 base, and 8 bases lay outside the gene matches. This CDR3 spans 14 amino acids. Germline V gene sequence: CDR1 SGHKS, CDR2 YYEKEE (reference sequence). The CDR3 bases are TGTGCCAGCAGCTTGAACCAGGGGGGAGCAGGCTACACCTTC. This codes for CASSLNQGGAGYTF.

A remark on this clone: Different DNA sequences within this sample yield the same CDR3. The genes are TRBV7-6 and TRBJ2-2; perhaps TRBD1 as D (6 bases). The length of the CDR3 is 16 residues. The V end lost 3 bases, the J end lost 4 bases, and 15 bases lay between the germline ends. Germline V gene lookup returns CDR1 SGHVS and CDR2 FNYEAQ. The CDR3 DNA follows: TGTGCCAGCAGCTTTAGTCAACAGGGTGGCACCGGGGAGCTGTTTTTT. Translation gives CASSFSQQGGTGELFF.

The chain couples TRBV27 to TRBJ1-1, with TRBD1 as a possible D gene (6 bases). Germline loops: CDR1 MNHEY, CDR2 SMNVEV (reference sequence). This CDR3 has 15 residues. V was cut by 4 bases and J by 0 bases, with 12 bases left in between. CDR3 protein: CASSSYGQMNTEAFF. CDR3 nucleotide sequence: TGTGCCAGCAGTTCATATGGACAGATGAACACTGAAGCTTTCTTT.

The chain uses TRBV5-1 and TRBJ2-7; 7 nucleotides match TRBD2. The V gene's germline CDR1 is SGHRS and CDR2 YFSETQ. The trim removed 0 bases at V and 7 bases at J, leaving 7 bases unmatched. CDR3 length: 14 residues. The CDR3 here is CASSLGAGAWEQYF. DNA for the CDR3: TGCGCCAGCAGCTTGGGGGCGGGAGCATGGGAGCAGTACTTC.

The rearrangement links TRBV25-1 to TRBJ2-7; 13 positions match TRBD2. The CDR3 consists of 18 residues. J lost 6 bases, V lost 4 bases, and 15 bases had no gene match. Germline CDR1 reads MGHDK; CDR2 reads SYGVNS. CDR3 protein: CASSVATGTSGIGGEQYF. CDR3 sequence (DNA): TGTGCCAGCAGTGTCGCTACCGGGACTAGCGGGATAGGCGGCGAGCAGTACTTC.

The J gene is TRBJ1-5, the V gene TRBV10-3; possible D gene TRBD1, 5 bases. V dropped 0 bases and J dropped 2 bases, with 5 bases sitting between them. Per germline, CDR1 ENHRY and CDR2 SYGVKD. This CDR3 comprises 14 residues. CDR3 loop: CAISESRGNQPQHF. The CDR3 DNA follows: TGTGCCATCAGTGAGTCCAGGGGCAATCAGCCCCAGCATTTT.

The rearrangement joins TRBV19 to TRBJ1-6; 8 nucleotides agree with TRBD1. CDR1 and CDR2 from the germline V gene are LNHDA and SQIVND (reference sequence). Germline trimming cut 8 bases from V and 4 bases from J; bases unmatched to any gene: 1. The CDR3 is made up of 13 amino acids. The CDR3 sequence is CASGQGYNSPLHF. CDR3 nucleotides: TGTGCCAGTGGACAGGGTTATAATTCACCCCTCCACTTT.

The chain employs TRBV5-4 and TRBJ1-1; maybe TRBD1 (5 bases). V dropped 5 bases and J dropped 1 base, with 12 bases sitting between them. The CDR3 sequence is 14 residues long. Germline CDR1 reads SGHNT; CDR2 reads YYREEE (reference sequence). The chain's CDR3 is CASSSGFPNTEAFF. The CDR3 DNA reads TGTGCCAGCAGTTCAGGGTTTCCGAACACTGAAGCTTTCTTT.

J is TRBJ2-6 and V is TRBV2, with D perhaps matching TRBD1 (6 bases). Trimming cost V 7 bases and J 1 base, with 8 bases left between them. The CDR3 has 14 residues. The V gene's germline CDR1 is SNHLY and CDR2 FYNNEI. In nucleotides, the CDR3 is TGTGCCAGCAACCAGGGGTCTGGGGCCAACGTCCTGACTTTC. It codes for CASNQGSGANVLTF.

The CDR3 sequence: CASSSLLGNEQFF. Written as DNA, the CDR3 is TGTGCCAGCAGTTCCTTACTCGGGAATGAGCAGTTCTTC. The V call is TRBV6-5, the J call TRBJ2-1, with D unclear. Per the germline V gene, CDR1 is MNHEY and CDR2 is SVGAGI. The CDR3 sequence is 13 residues long. The V end lost 4 bases, the J end lost 7 bases, and 11 bases lay between the germline ends.

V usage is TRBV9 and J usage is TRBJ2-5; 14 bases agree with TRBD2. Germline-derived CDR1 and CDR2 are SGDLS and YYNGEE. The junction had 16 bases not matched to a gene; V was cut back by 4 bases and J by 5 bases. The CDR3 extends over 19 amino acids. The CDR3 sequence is CASSLRGTSGSVGGETQYF. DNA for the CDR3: TGTGCCAGCAGCCTACGAGGGACTAGCGGGAGTGTAGGTGGGGAGACCCAGTACTTC.

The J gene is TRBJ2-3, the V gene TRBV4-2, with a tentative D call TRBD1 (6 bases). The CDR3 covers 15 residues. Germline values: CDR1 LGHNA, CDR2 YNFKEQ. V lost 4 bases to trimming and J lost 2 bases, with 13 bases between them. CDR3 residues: CASSPDRRNTDTQYF. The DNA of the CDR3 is TGTGCCAGCAGCCCGGACAGACGAAACACAGATACGCAGTATTTT.

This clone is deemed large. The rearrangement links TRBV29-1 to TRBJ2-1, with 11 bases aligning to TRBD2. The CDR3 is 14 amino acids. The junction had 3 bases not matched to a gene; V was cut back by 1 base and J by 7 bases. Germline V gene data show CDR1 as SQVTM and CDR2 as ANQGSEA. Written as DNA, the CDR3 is TGCAGCGTTGAAGGGACTAGCGGGTTTAATGAGCAGTTCTTC. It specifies CSVEGTSGFNEQFF.

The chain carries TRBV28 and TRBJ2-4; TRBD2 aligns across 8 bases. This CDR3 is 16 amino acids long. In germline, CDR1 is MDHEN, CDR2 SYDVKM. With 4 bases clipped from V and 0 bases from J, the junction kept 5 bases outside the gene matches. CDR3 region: CASSSSGLIAKNIQYF. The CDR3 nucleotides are TGTGCCAGCAGTTCTAGCGGGCTGATAGCCAAAAACATTCAGTACTTC.

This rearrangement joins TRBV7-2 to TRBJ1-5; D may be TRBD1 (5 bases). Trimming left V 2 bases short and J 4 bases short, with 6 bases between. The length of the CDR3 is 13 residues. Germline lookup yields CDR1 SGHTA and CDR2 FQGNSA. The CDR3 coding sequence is TGTGCCAGCAGCTTACAGGGAAATCAGCCCCAGCATTTT. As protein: CASSLQGNQPQHF.

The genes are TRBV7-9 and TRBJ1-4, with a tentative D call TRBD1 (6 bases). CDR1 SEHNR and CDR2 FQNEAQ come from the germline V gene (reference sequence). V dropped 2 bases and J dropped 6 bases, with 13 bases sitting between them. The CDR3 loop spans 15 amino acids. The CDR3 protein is CASSLTSGVDEKLFF. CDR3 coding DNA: TGTGCCAGCAGCTTAACTTCAGGGGTGGATGAAAAACTGTTTTTT.

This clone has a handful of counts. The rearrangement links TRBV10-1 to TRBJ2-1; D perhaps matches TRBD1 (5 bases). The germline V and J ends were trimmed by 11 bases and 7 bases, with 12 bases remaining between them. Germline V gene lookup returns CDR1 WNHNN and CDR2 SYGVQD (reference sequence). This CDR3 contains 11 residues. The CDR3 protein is CAGQGINEQFF. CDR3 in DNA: TGCGCCGGGCAGGGTATTAATGAGCAGTTCTTC.

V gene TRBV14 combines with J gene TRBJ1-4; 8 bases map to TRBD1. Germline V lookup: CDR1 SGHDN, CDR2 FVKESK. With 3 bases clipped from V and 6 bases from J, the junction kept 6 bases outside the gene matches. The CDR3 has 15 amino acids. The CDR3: CASSQIETGDEKLFF. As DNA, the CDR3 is TGTGCCAGCAGCCAGATCGAGACAGGGGATGAAAAACTGTTTTTT.